The sequence of this T cell receptor (beta chain) was determined in a study of beta chain features in type 1 diabetes. Naive, central memory, regulatory and stem cell-like memory cells within the CD4+ compartment were sorted using CD45RO/CCR7/CD25/CD127/CD95/CD27. About this clone: The antigen is not known.

Study outcomes and limitations: Naive, central memory and regulatory TCRB repertoires appeared more similar among patients than healthy donors. TCRB CDR3 length was moderately but significantly reduced in all four CD4+ subsets of Type 1 diabetes patients.

V dropped 0 bases and J dropped 1 base, with 4 bases sitting between them. Germline-derived CDR1 and CDR2 are SGDLS and YYNGEE. The CDR3 has 14 residues. Of the isolated RNA, all was reverse transcribed, and so the sequenced material was expressed TCRB transcripts. The protocol was immunoSEQ multiplex PCR, while the TCRdb copy is restricted to in-frame clones and leaves out a portion. Among some 700,000 clones listed, 13% were seen once. The chain couples TRBV9 to TRBJ2-2; D gene uncertain. This receptor was obtained from a man aged 18 to 30 with type 1 diabetes. Specimen: naive CD4+ T cells from blood. CDR3 region: CASSVGRNTGELFF. In DNA, the CDR3 is TGTGCCAGCAGCGTAGGCAGGAACACCGGGGAGCTGTTTTTT.